The next 21 T cell receptor beta chains were all read from a single sample in a study of regulatory T cells in long-lasting Graves disease. Sample time point: persistent/refractory GD, antithyroid drugs over 5 years with positive TRAb. RNA isolated from PBMCs was used to make the TCR library. Both iRepertoire HTBI primers and Arm-PCR of CDR3 regions were used to build the TCR beta libraries. TCRdb recomputed calls from the multiplex PCR reads with MiXCR, one row per CDR3 protein. The sample includes a few hundred thousand distinct CDR3 sequences, 23% seen only once; the top ten take roughly a quarter. Sequenced material: peripheral blood mononuclear cells (PBMCs), taken when the disease was refractory, from a patient treated with antithyroid drugs. The receptors here all came from a female donor with Graves disease.

About this clonotype: A single base separates this from a much larger clone, so it may be a read error. The J gene is TRBJ2-7, the V gene TRBV6-1; 7 nucleotides match TRBD1. Looked up from germline, CDR1 is MNHNS and CDR2 is SASEGT. The CDR3 loop spans 16 amino acids. V dropped 6 bases and J dropped 6; count of bases not matched to a gene: 17. CDR3 DNA: TGTGCCAGCAGCGCTTATATGGGACAGATAACCTGCGAGCAGTACTTC. Protein sequence: CASSAYMGQITCEQYF.

The chain links TRBV27 to TRBJ2-2, with D possibly being TRBD2 (7 bases). The CDR3 covers 13 residues. From germline, CDR1 is MNHEY and CDR2 SMNVEV (reference sequence). Trimming left V 6 bases short and J 6 bases short, with 11 bases between. CDR3 DNA: TGTGCCAGCAGACGCGGGGGCTCCGGGGAGCTGTTTTTT. It encodes CASRRGGSGELFF.

The CDR3 DNA sequence: TGTGCCAGCAGCTCCCCACATGAAGCTTTCTTT. Protein product: CASSSPHEAFF. The chain is built from TRBV7-2 and TRBJ1-1; D uncertain. The V end was cut by 4 bases, the J end by 7 bases, with 7 bases between. The germline CDR1 and CDR2 sequences are SGHTA and FQGNSA. The CDR3 is made up of 11 amino acids.

The rearrangement uses TRBV6-1 and TRBJ2-6; TRBD1 is a possible D gene (6 bases). V dropped 4 bases and J dropped 2 bases, with 9 bases sitting between them. The CDR3 is 15 residues long. The germline V gene has CDR1 MNHNS and CDR2 SASEGT. CDR3 in amino acids: CASSAKGAGANVLTF. As DNA, the CDR3 is TGTGCCAGCAGTGCTAAGGGGGCTGGGGCCAACGTCCTGACTTTC.

This clonotype was counted many times. The V call is TRBV20-1, the J call TRBJ1-4; 9 nucleotides line up with TRBD1. Germline V gives CDR1 DFQATT, CDR2 SNEGSKA (reference sequence). V was clipped by 2 bases and J by 10 bases; unmatched bases: 5. The CDR3 runs 13 residues. The CDR3 here is CSARRTGEGKLFF. CDR3 DNA: TGCAGTGCTAGAAGGACAGGGGAGGGAAAACTGTTTTTT.

In regard to this clonotype: One end of the junction does not line up with germline, which may come from a read error. The genes are TRBV16 and TRBJ1-1; TRBD1 matches at 11 bases. The CDR3 spans 16 residues. Germline V gives CDR1 KGHSY, CDR2 FQNENV. The CDR3 spells CASSARTGGASTGAFF. DNA of the CDR3: TGTGCCAGCAGCGCTCGGACAGGGGGCGCGAGCACTGGAGCTTTCTTT.

This chain uses TRBV5-1 with TRBJ2-5; D is unresolved. Per the germline V gene, CDR1 is SGHRS and CDR2 is YFSETQ. The V gene lost 0 bases and the J gene lost 2 bases, with 11 bases spanning the gap. This CDR3 is built from 15 residues. Here the CDR3 DNA reads TGCGCCAGCAGCTTGGAAGGGCAGTATCAAGAGACCCAGTACTTC. It is translated as CASSLEGQYQETQYF.

This chain joins TRBV10-3 and TRBJ2-7; 15 positions match TRBD2. V lost 10 bases to trimming and J lost 5 bases; unmatched junction nucleotides: 12. The CDR3 has 16 residues. Germline V gene lookup returns CDR1 ENHRY and CDR2 SYGVKD. CDR3 sequence: CATRGTSGRMRNEQYF. Written as DNA, the CDR3 is TGTGCCACTAGAGGGACTAGCGGGAGGATGAGAAACGAGCAGTACTTC.

This clonotype was observed a few times. The chain couples TRBV12-3 or TRBV12-4 to TRBJ2-2; 7 nucleotides match TRBD1. The CDR3 sequence is 13 residues long. V was pared by 6 bases and J by 8 bases, with 6 bases of the junction left unmatched. The CDR3 region has the DNA TGTGCCAGCAGGACCCAACAGGGGGGGGAGCTGTTTTTT. The encoded protein is CASRTQQGGELFF.

The rearrangement links TRBV19 to TRBJ2-5; D unclear. The germline V gene encodes CDR1 LNHDA and CDR2 SQIVND (reference sequence). V dropped 1 base and J dropped 5 bases, with 8 bases sitting between them. The CDR3 runs to 13 residues. The CDR3 DNA reads TGTGCCAGTAGTATAGTACTGGGGGAGACCCAGTACTTC. Translating it yields CASSIVLGETQYF.

This clonotype was seen ten or more times. The chain employs TRBV12-3 or TRBV12-4 and TRBJ2-5, with TRBD1 matching over 8 bases. CDR3 size: 14 residues. The trim removed 5 bases at V and 5 bases at J, leaving 7 bases unmatched. The CDR3 spells CASSPGGTGETQYF. In DNA, the CDR3 is TGTGCCAGCAGTCCAGGGGGCACCGGGGAGACCCAGTACTTC.

This clonotype showed up just a few times. Here the CDR3 DNA reads TGTGCCAGCAGTGAACAAGGATCACCCCTCCACTTT. Residues: CASSEQGSPLHF. J is TRBJ1-6 and V is TRBV25-1; no clear D gene. Germline V lookup: CDR1 MGHDK, CDR2 SYGVNS. The CDR3 loop spans 12 amino acids. V lost 2 bases to trimming and J lost 10 bases, with 6 bases between them.

A few counts support this clonotype. The chain links TRBV12-3 or TRBV12-4 to TRBJ2-1, with D maybe TRBD1 (6 bases). The CDR3 runs 15 residues. Trimming took off 3 bases at V and 6 bases at J, with 15 bases between the two ends. The CDR3 DNA follows: TGTGCCAGCAGTTTGTCGGCCCTAGGGGGCAATGAGCAGTTCTTC. This gives the protein CASSLSALGGNEQFF.

The J gene is TRBJ2-4, the V gene TRBV7-9; 9 nucleotides align to TRBD1. This CDR3 contains 15 residues. The germline V gene encodes CDR1 SEHNR and CDR2 FQNEAQ (reference sequence). The J segment lost 7 bases and the V segment lost 8 bases, leaving 12 bases of the junction unmatched. Here the CDR3 reads CASQLWTGAKNIQYF. The CDR3, as DNA: TGTGCCAGCCAATTGTGGACAGGGGCGAAGAACATTCAGTACTTC. Combining the CDR3 with reference TRBV7-9 and TRBJ2-4 gives the whole variable domain DTGVSQNPRHKITKRGQNVTFRCDPISEHNRLYWYRQTLGQGPEFLTYFQNEAQLEKSRLLSDRFSAERPKGSFSTLEIQRTEQGDSAMYLCASQLWTGAKNIQYFGAGTRLSVL.

The V and J genes are TRBV19 and TRBJ2-1, with D hard to call. Germline V CDR1 and CDR2: LNHDA, SQIVND (reference sequence). The CDR3 length is 13 residues. V lost 1 base to trimming and J lost 8 bases, with 9 bases between them. In DNA form, the CDR3 reads TGTGCCAGTAGTATAGGTCGAGACTATGAGCAGTTCTTC. Its translation is CASSIGRDYEQFF.

This clonotype was seen only a few times. The genes are TRBV28 and TRBJ2-6; 10 bases are shared with TRBD1. J was trimmed by 2 bases and V by 1 base; bases with no gene match: 5. From germline, CDR1 is MDHEN and CDR2 SYDVKM. This CDR3 is built from 18 residues. In nucleotides, the CDR3 is TGTGCCAGCAGTTTATTTCCGACAGGGGGCCCTGGGGCCAACGTCCTGACTTTC. The encoded protein is CASSLFPTGGPGANVLTF.

This clonotype was counted only a few times. The J gene is TRBJ2-7, the V gene TRBV11-2; no clear D gene. Trimming cost V 1 base and J 0 bases, with 13 bases left between them. There are 16 residues in the CDR3. Germline CDR1 reads SGHAT; CDR2 reads FQNNGV. CDR3 DNA: TGTGCCAGCAGCTTAGGATCGGTCCCGAGCTCCTACGAGCAGTACTTC. It is translated as CASSLGSVPSSYEQYF.

This chain connects TRBV30 to TRBJ2-5; 13 bases fit TRBD2. CDR3 length: 12 amino acids. With V trimmed by 7 bases and J by 8 bases, 4 bases remained unmatched. CDR1 is GTSNPN, CDR2 SVGIG, per germline (reference sequence). CDR3 nucleotides: TGTGCCTTCCGGACTAGCGGGAGCACCCAGTACTTC. Protein product: CAFRTSGSTQYF.

The chain has TRBV19 and TRBJ1-5, with D possibly matching TRBD1 (5 bases). The CDR3 extends over 15 amino acids. Trimming cost V 3 bases and J 0 bases, with 9 bases left between them. Germline-derived CDR1 and CDR2 are LNHDA and SQIVND (reference sequence). CDR3 DNA sequence: TGTGCCAGTAGTATTAAGGGACCTAGCAATCAGCCCCAGCATTTT. Its protein product is CASSIKGPSNQPQHF.

This clonotype was picked up many times. The rearrangement joins TRBV30 to TRBJ2-7; D remains ambiguous. This CDR3 contains 12 residues. Germline assignment: CDR1 GTSNPN and CDR2 SVGIG (reference sequence). V was clipped by 1 base and J by 3 bases, with 7 bases between them. The CDR3 spells CAWSARSYEQYF. CDR3 bases: TGTGCCTGGAGTGCAAGGAGCTACGAGCAGTACTTC. The complete variable domain, with remaining parts taken from reference TRBV30 and TRBJ2-7, reads SQTIHQWPATLVQPVGSPLSLECTVEGTSNPNLYWYRQAAGRGLQLLFYSVGIGQISSEVPQNLSASRPQDRQFILSSKKLLLSDSGFYLCAWSARSYEQYFGPGTRLTVT.

The rearrangement joins TRBV5-1 to TRBJ1-1, with D possibly TRBD1 on 5 matching bases. The CDR3 extends over 16 amino acids. The ends were cut back, 1 base at V and 1 base at J, with 14 bases in the middle. Germline V gene lookup returns CDR1 SGHRS and CDR2 YFSETQ. In DNA, the CDR3 is TGCGCCAGCAGCTTGAGCCCAGCGGGGGAGAACACTGAAGCTTTCTTT. Its translation is CASSLSPAGENTEAFF.